The next 7 T cell receptor beta chains were all read from a single sample in a study of T cells in Graves' hyperthyroidism and ophthalmopathy (dated by TCRdb to the late 2010s). Libraries were constructed by multiplex PCR. Sequencing was carried out with an Illumina HiSeq 2000. Amplification of TCR beta CDR3 regions was carried out from RNA transcripts. The first round of RT-PCR for the TCR CDR3 was performed with the HTBI primer set and the Qiagen OneStep RT-PCR kit. TCRdb redid the processing of the public reads, applying fastp at Q25 and MiXCR, and retained in-frame beta chains. A single entry per CDR3 protein holds the most common genes and DNA from its merged rows. Present in this sample are about 610,000 distinct CDR3 sequences, 14% to 15% of which were seen just once. The ten biggest clones cover about 4.5% of the sample. Sequences were obtained from blood. Receptors originate from a woman aged 40-49 years with Graves' ophthalmopathy.

This clonotype has ten or more counts. The chain couples TRBV12-3 or TRBV12-4 to TRBJ2-2; D is possibly TRBD1 or TRBD2 (5 bases each). The CDR3 contains 13 residues. The germline V and J ends were trimmed by 2 bases and 7 bases, with 8 bases remaining between them. Written as DNA, the CDR3 is TGTGCCAGCAGTTTATCGAGGGGCGGGGAGCTGTTTTTT. Residues: CASSLSRGGELFF.

This clonotype was recorded at least ten times. The CDR3 spells CASSPREGGVPNTGELFF. The DNA for the CDR3 is TGTGCCAGCAGCCCCCGCGAGGGGGGCGTACCAAACACCGGGGAGCTGTTTTTT. The J gene is TRBJ2-2, the V gene TRBV11-1; D tentatively reads TRBD1 or TRBD2 (6 bases each). CDR3 length equals 18 residues. V was cut by 5 bases and J by 2 bases, with 21 bases left in between. Germline CDR1 reads SGHAT; CDR2 reads FQDESV (reference sequence). The full variable domain, its missing parts supplied by reference TRBV11-1 and TRBJ2-2, is EAEVAQSPRYKITEKSQAVAFWCDPISGHATLYWYRQILGQGPELLVQFQDESVVDDSQLPKDRFSAERLKGVDSTLKIQPAELGDSAMYLCASSPREGGVPNTGELFFGEGSRLTVL.

This clonotype has a handful of counts. The chain carries TRBV6-5 and TRBJ2-7, with D possibly TRBD2 on 6 matching bases. Per the germline V gene, CDR1 is MNHEY and CDR2 is SVGAGI. The CDR3 spans 15 residues. Deletions cut 4 bases from V and 4 bases from J, with 17 bases between. CDR3 protein: CASSWGVQGVYEQYF. The CDR3 DNA follows: TGTGCCAGCAGTTGGGGGGTTCAGGGCGTTTACGAGCAGTACTTC.

This clonotype was counted many times. V usage is TRBV19 and J usage is TRBJ1-1; D ambiguous. CDR3 size: 12 residues. Per the germline V gene, CDR1 is LNHDA and CDR2 is SQIVND (reference sequence). The germline V and J ends were trimmed by 8 bases and 1 base, with 8 bases remaining between them. DNA for the CDR3: TGTGCCAGTTTGGCGAGGAACACTGAAGCTTTCTTT. It encodes CASLARNTEAFF.

The V call is TRBV4-1, the J call TRBJ1-2; the D gene is possibly TRBD1 (6 bases). The CDR3 extends over 16 amino acids. Per the germline V gene, CDR1 is MGHRA and CDR2 is YSYEKL. Trimming removed 3 bases from V and 6 bases from J, with 20 bases in between. CDR3 DNA sequence: TGCGCCAGCAGCCATGTGGGCAGGACGAAGGGGGATGGCTACACCTTC. Translation gives CASSHVGRTKGDGYTF.

In the case of this clonotype: A clone one base away is much larger, so this may be a read error. This CDR3 is missing its conserved last phenylalanine or tryptophan, likely due to a read error. The chain links TRBV6-1 to TRBJ2-5; D call uncertain. V was shortened by 5 bases and J by 1 base, with 11 bases between the two germline ends. The germline V gene has CDR1 MNHNS and CDR2 SASEGT. The CDR3 length is 14 residues. This CDR3 reads CASSPLQSQETQYL. The CDR3 DNA reads as TGTGCCAGCAGTCCGCTCCAGTCCCAAGAGACCCAGTACCTC.

This clonotype was seen many times. J is TRBJ1-5 and V is TRBV6-5; no firm D call. CDR3 length: 12 amino acids. Germline V gene sequence: CDR1 MNHEY, CDR2 SVGAGI. V was cut by 10 bases and J by 0 bases, with 7 bases left in between. CDR3 amino acids: CATQLSNQPQHF. In DNA, the CDR3 is TGTGCCACGCAACTTAGCAATCAGCCCCAGCATTTT.